This T cell receptor beta chain comes out of a study of T cells in Graves' hyperthyroidism and ophthalmopathy. CDR3 length equals 16 residues. V was clipped by 2 bases and J by 6 bases, with 16 bases between them. Looked up from germline, CDR1 is MNHNS and CDR2 is SASEGT. RNA transcripts gave rise to amplified TCR beta CDR3 regions. The HTBI set primed first-round TCR CDR3 RT-PCR. TCRdb recomputed calls from the multiplex PCR reads with MiXCR, one row per CDR3 protein. The table records about 400,000 distinct CDR3 sequences, 12% to 15% of them present only once. Clinical symptoms, serum thyroxine and TRAb, thyroid ultrasound and orbital computed tomography together formed the diagnostic basis.

The specimen sequenced was blood. The sequence was obtained from a woman aged 18-29 years with Graves' hyperthyroidism. V usage is TRBV6-1 and J usage is TRBJ2-2; D is ambiguous. Here the CDR3 reads CASSEYPGSGAGELFF. Here the CDR3 DNA reads TGTGCCAGCAGTGAATACCCGGGTAGTGGTGCCGGGGAGCTGTTTTTT.